The 22 T cell receptor beta chains reported below all come from one sample, sequenced in a study of T cell responses to AZD1222 COVID-19 vaccine. Using immunoSEQ multiplex PCR, the repertoire was profiled, and TCRdb retains in-frame clones only, with some absent. The sample comprises 150,000 or so clones, roughly nine tenths of which are singletons, and around 1.5% rests with the top ten. Material: peripheral blood, obtained on day 0 of AZD1222 vaccination. The source of these receptors is an adult in good health.

The genes are TRBV7-9 and TRBJ2-3, with 8 bases matching TRBD2. J gave up 6 bases and V 2 bases, and 7 bases lay outside the gene matches. Germline assignment: CDR1 SEHNR and CDR2 FQNEAQ (reference sequence). This CDR3 has 15 amino acids. In DNA form, the CDR3 reads TGTGCCAGCAGCTTACCACGGGGGGGCCTGGATACGCAGTATTTT. This encodes CASSLPRGGLDTQYF.

The chain couples TRBV7-2 to TRBJ2-3; D is uncertain. This CDR3 comprises 14 residues. Germline V gene lookup returns CDR1 SGHTA and CDR2 FQGNSA. Trimming took off 0 bases at V and 3 bases at J, with 7 bases between the two ends. The CDR3 is CASSLAAVTDTQYF. In nucleotides, the CDR3 is TGTGCCAGCAGCTTAGCGGCAGTGACAGATACGCAGTATTTT.

J is TRBJ1-2 and V is TRBV6-1; D gene unclear. Germline loops: CDR1 MNHNS, CDR2 SASEGT. Trimming stripped 1 base from V and 0 bases from J, with 15 bases between. The length of the CDR3 is 17 residues. DNA for the CDR3: TGTGCCAGCAGTGAAGGGTGGCTAAGCGCTTCTAACTATGGCTACACCTTC. Translated: CASSEGWLSASNYGYTF.

For the CDR3, the DNA is TGTGCCAGCAGTCCACCGGGCAATCAGCCCCAGCATTTT. Translated, it gives CASSPPGNQPQHF. The J gene is TRBJ1-5, the V gene TRBV28; D is ambiguous. This CDR3 spans 13 amino acids. The V end lost 5 bases, the J end lost 2 bases, and 7 bases lay between the germline ends. Germline V gene sequence: CDR1 MDHEN, CDR2 SYDVKM.

The rearrangement uses TRBV4-3 and TRBJ1-4, with D maybe TRBD1 (5 bases). The CDR3 has 14 amino acids. CDR1 is LGHNA and CDR2 is YSLEER in the germline V gene. The V end lost 1 base, the J end lost 4 bases, and 7 bases lay between the germline ends. The CDR3 reads CASSQGGYNEKLFF. CDR3 DNA: TGCGCCAGCAGCCAAGGGGGGTATAATGAAAAACTGTTTTTT.

The chain employs TRBV19 and TRBJ1-1, with 7 bases identical to TRBD1. The CDR3 has 14 amino acids. Per the germline V gene, CDR1 is LNHDA and CDR2 is SQIVND (reference sequence). J lost 2 bases, V lost 6 bases, and 6 bases had no gene match. CDR3 in amino acids: CASRRGRRNTEAFF. DNA for the CDR3: TGTGCCAGTAGGAGGGGGCGGCGAAACACTGAAGCTTTCTTT.

The V call is TRBV2, the J call TRBJ2-1, with 7 bases fitting TRBD1. Trimming at V came to 6 bases and at J to 3 bases, leaving 5 bases not matched to a gene. The CDR3 totals 14 residues. The germline gives CDR1 SNHLY, CDR2 FYNNEI. The DNA for the CDR3 is TGTGCCAGCAGGGGGCGACAGGGCTACAATGAGCAGTTCTTC. Translation: CASRGRQGYNEQFF.

The gene calls are TRBV9 and TRBJ2-6, with 7 bases fitting TRBD1. CDR1 SGDLS and CDR2 YYNGEE come from the germline V gene. The V gene end was trimmed by 3 bases and the J gene end by 0 bases; junction bases not matched to a gene: 12. The CDR3 has 19 residues. CDR3 region: CASSGPGTASFSGANVLTF. The DNA for the CDR3 is TGTGCCAGCAGCGGTCCCGGGACAGCAAGTTTCTCTGGGGCCAACGTCCTGACTTTC.

The chain uses TRBV4-2 and TRBJ1-1; no reliable D call. Germline V CDR1 and CDR2: LGHNA, YNFKEQ. With 1 base removed from V and 0 bases from J, the gap between germline ends came to 15 bases. This CDR3 region has 17 residues. CDR3 DNA: TGTGCCAGCAGCCAAGCTCCCCTTGGTGGGGTGAACACTGAAGCTTTCTTT. This codes for CASSQAPLGGVNTEAFF.

This rearrangement joins TRBV7-6 to TRBJ2-3; no definite D call. This CDR3 is built from 14 residues. CDR1 is SGHVS and CDR2 is FNYEAQ in the germline V gene. V gave up 1 base and J gave up 2 bases, with 7 bases separating them. Here the CDR3 DNA reads TGTGCCAGCAGCTTAGTACAGAACACAGATACGCAGTATTTT. Translation: CASSLVQNTDTQYF.

The chain couples TRBV2 to TRBJ1-2; tentative D call: TRBD1 (5 bases). The V gene lost 7 bases and the J gene lost 7 bases, with 25 bases spanning the gap. The CDR3 contains 16 residues. The V gene's germline CDR1 is SNHLY and CDR2 FYNNEI. The CDR3 protein is CASTEDSRASAGGYTF. The CDR3 DNA is TGTGCCAGCACCGAGGATAGCAGGGCTTCGGCGGGTGGCTACACCTTC.

This chain joins TRBV6-5 and TRBJ1-2; 10 nucleotides match TRBD1. V trimming: 7 bases; J trimming: 3 bases; junction bases outside the gene matches: 5. The CDR3 spans 14 residues. In germline, CDR1 is MNHEY, CDR2 SVGAGI. DNA of the CDR3: TGTGCCAGCAACGGACAGGGGGAGTACTATGGCTACACCTTC. Translating gives CASNGQGEYYGYTF.

CDR3 in amino acids: CSVVTGMHGYTF. In DNA form, the CDR3 reads TGCAGCGTTGTCACAGGGATGCATGGCTACACCTTC. The chain carries TRBV29-1 and TRBJ1-2; TRBD1 might be the D (6 bases). Deletions cut 4 bases from V and 6 bases from J, with 12 bases between. CDR1 SQVTM and CDR2 ANQGSEA come from the germline V gene. The CDR3 sequence is 12 residues long.

V usage is TRBV7-8 and J usage is TRBJ2-1; 7 bases match TRBD2. Germline V lookup: CDR1 SGHVS, CDR2 FQNEAQ. The CDR3 spans 15 residues. Trimming removed 5 bases from V and 3 bases from J; junction bases left unmatched: 7. CDR3 residues: CASSQSGVLYNEQFF. The CDR3 coding sequence is TGTGCCAGCAGCCAAAGCGGGGTGCTCTACAATGAGCAGTTCTTC.

The V call is TRBV4-3, the J call TRBJ2-2; TRBD2 agrees at 7 bases. The CDR3 consists of 18 residues. Looked up from germline, CDR1 is LGHNA and CDR2 is YSLEER. Losses at the gene ends were 2 bases for V and 5 bases for J; bases not matched to a gene: 14. CDR3 nucleotide sequence: TGCGCCAGCAGCCAATATCAGCGGGGTCTTGAACGGACCGGGGAGCTGTTTTTT. It specifies CASSQYQRGLERTGELFF.

The V and J genes are TRBV24-1 and TRBJ1-5; D gene uncertain. CDR1 and CDR2 from the germline V gene are KGHDR and SFDVKD. Trimming shortened V by 5 bases and J by 0 bases, and 10 bases separated the two germline ends. This CDR3 is 15 amino acids long. Here the CDR3 reads CATSGQSYSNQPQHF. The CDR3 nucleotides read TGTGCCACCAGTGGGCAGAGTTATAGCAATCAGCCCCAGCATTTT.

V and J are TRBV7-3 and TRBJ2-7, with D uncertain. The CDR3 runs 15 residues. V lost 5 bases and J 3 bases, leaving 17 bases between the germline ends. From germline, CDR1 is SGHTA and CDR2 FQGTGA. The CDR3 loop reads CASSLYDQRGYEQYF. The CDR3 bases are TGTGCCAGCAGCCTGTACGATCAAAGAGGCTACGAGCAGTACTTC.

The CDR3 region has the DNA TGTGCCAGCAGTTGGCTAGCGGGGGGGCCTCTTGAGCAGTTCTTC. It specifies CASSWLAGGPLEQFF. The chain joins TRBV28 to TRBJ2-1; 12 bases are a match to TRBD2. The CDR3 length is 15 residues. With 4 bases clipped from V and 9 bases from J, the junction kept 7 bases outside the gene matches. Looked up from germline, CDR1 is MDHEN and CDR2 is SYDVKM. Full variable domain (remainder filled in from reference TRBV28 and TRBJ2-1): DVKVTQSSRYLVKRTGEKVFLECVQDMDHENMFWYRQDPGLGLRLIYFSYDVKMKEKGDIPEGYSVSREKKERFSLILESASTNQTSMYLCASSWLAGGPLEQFFGPGTRLTVL.

This clone occurred once. This chain joins TRBV5-1 and TRBJ1-5; TRBD1 aligns across 8 bases. The CDR3 runs 14 residues. Germline V gene lookup returns CDR1 SGHRS and CDR2 YFSETQ. V shed 4 bases and J 6 bases; nucleotides not matched to a gene: 6. The CDR3 loop reads CASSLGTGRQPQHF. CDR3 DNA sequence: TGCGCCAGCAGCCTGGGGACAGGACGTCAGCCCCAGCATTTT.

J is TRBJ1-1 and V is TRBV9; no firm D call. CDR3 length: 16 residues. Germline values: CDR1 SGDLS, CDR2 YYNGEE. Trimming took 0 bases from V and 2 from J, leaving 14 bases between them. This chain's CDR3 is CASSVASSRPNTEAFF. In nucleotides, the CDR3 is TGTGCCAGCAGCGTAGCCTCCAGCAGACCCAACACTGAAGCTTTCTTT.

The rearrangement joins TRBV7-3 to TRBJ2-4, with 9 positions matching TRBD2. This CDR3 has 14 amino acids. Trimming at V came to 2 bases and at J to 9 bases, leaving 5 bases not matched to a gene. The germline V gene has CDR1 SGHTA and CDR2 FQGTGA. This CDR3 is CASSLVAGEGIQYF. The CDR3 DNA reads as TGTGCCAGCAGCTTAGTAGCGGGGGAGGGCATTCAGTACTTC.

The J gene is TRBJ2-2, the V gene TRBV6-4; no reliable D call. V lost 2 bases and J lost 0, with 4 bases in between. In germline, CDR1 is MRHNA, CDR2 SNTAGT. The CDR3 covers 14 residues. CDR3 sequence: CASSDISNTGELFF. The CDR3 DNA reads TGTGCCAGCAGTGACATTTCGAACACCGGGGAGCTGTTTTTT.